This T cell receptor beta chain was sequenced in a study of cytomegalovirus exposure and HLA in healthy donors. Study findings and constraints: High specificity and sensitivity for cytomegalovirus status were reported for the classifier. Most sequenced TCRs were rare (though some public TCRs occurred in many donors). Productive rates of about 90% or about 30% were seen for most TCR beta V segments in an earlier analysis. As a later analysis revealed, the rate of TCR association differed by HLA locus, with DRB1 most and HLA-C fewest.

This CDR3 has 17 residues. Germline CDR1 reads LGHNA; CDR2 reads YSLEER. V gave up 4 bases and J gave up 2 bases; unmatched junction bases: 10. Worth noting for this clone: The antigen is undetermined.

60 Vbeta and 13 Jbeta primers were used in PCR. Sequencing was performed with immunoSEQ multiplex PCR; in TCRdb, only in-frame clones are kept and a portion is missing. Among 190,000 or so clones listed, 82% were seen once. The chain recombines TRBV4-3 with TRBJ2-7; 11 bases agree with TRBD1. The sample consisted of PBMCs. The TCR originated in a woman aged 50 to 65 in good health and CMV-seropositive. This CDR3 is CASSPSLGQGAAYEQYF. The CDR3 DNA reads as TGCGCCAGCAGCCCCAGCCTTGGACAGGGGGCCGCCTACGAGCAGTACTTC.